Listed here is a single TCR beta chain. The entry originates in a study of blood T cell repertoires in COVID-19. This CDR3 is 15 amino acids long. Germline V gives CDR1 MNHEY, CDR2 SMNVEV (reference sequence). V lost 2 bases to trimming and J lost 0 bases, with 9 bases between them. Original processing methods: Reference gene primers were amplified, and this amplification served to estimate nucleated cell counts. This table comes from immunoSEQ multiplex PCR, and its TCRdb copy is limited to in-frame clones, with some not included. The DNA was the basis for D and trimming; V, J and clone size are from that table. This table holds 250,000 to 300,000 clones, roughly nine tenths found once.

The chain recombines TRBV27 with TRBJ2-3; D is undetermined. Source material: peripheral blood. The TCR was taken from a woman between 50 and 59 years old who had recovered from COVID-19. CDR3 loop: CASSLMSPSTDTQYF. The CDR3 bases are TGTGCCAGCAGTTTAATGAGTCCTAGCACAGATACGCAGTATTTT.